Presented here are 14 T cell receptor beta chains from one specimen sequenced in a study of T-cell reconstitution after alpha-beta-depleted transplantation in children. TCRbeta library preparation incorporated unique molecular identifiers. TCRdb called the PCR reads again in MiXCR, with one record for every CDR3 protein. The top ten clones hold approximately 2.5% of a sample with 200,000 to 300,000 distinct CDR3 sequences, about 25% of them seen once. Sequenced here: PBMCs, sampled before TCRalphabeta/CD19-depleted stem cell transplant. The source of these receptors is a girl aged 2 to 9 with Fanconi anemia, due to receive a stem cell transplant.

This clonotype was observed many times. As DNA, the CDR3 is TGCGCCAGCAGCCTCGGGACAGGGGGCGCCCCTCGGCAGTACTTC. Its protein is CASSLGTGGAPRQYF. V and J are TRBV5-1 and TRBJ2-7, with 12 bases fitting TRBD1. After removal of 4 bases from V and 9 bases from J, the junction contained 11 bases not matched to a gene. The germline V gene has CDR1 SGHRS and CDR2 YFSETQ. The CDR3 runs to 15 residues.

This clonotype was seen ten or more times. The chain couples TRBV29-1 to TRBJ1-5; D remains unclear. This CDR3 spans 9 amino acids. Trimming pared 7 bases from V and 10 bases from J, leaving 8 bases between. Per germline, CDR1 SQVTM and CDR2 ANQGSEA. The CDR3 here is CSAGPPQHF. Here the CDR3 DNA reads TGCAGCGCTGGTCCTCCCCAGCATTTT.

This clonotype showed up many times. The rearrangement joins TRBV6-5 to TRBJ2-3; a weak D match, TRBD2 (7 bases). The germline V gene encodes CDR1 MNHEY and CDR2 SVGAGI. V was clipped by 6 bases and J by 3 bases, with 25 bases between them. CDR3 size: 18 residues. The CDR3: CASRGGGRTTRGTDTQYF. The CDR3 coding sequence is TGTGCCAGCAGAGGGGGGGGGCGGACGACAAGAGGGACAGATACGCAGTATTTT.

V is TRBV12-3 or TRBV12-4 and J is TRBJ1-5; tentative D call: TRBD1 (6 bases). The CDR3 sequence is 16 residues long. Trimming removed 6 bases from V and 3 bases from J, with 18 bases in between. The CDR3 coding sequence is TGTGCCAGCAGCAAGGTCCCCACAGGGTCCAATCAGCCCCAGCATTTT. This codes for CASSKVPTGSNQPQHF.

This clonotype has at least ten counts. CDR3: CASSSGASHYNEQFF. The DNA of the CDR3 is TGTGCCAGCAGTTCTGGGGCTAGTCATTACAATGAGCAGTTCTTC. This rearrangement joins TRBV27 to TRBJ2-1; perhaps TRBD1 as D (5 bases). Germline CDR1 and CDR2: MNHEY and SMNVEV (reference sequence). V dropped 4 bases and J dropped 4 bases, with 14 bases sitting between them. This CDR3 has 15 residues.

In this sample, this clonotype turned up a few times. The chain combines TRBV7-2 with TRBJ2-7, with 12 bases lining up with TRBD2. The germline V gene encodes CDR1 SGHTA and CDR2 FQGNSA. V lost 6 bases to trimming and J lost 5 bases; unmatched junction nucleotides: 11. CDR3 length: 16 residues. In DNA, the CDR3 is TGTGCCAGCAGACCTAGCGGGGGGGTTAGGATGGACGAGCAGTACTTC. Translated: CASRPSGGVRMDEQYF.

This chain joins TRBV28 and TRBJ2-7; D possibly corresponds to TRBD1 (5 bases). Germline V CDR1 and CDR2: MDHEN, SYDVKM. Trimming took 4 bases from V and 0 from J, leaving 10 bases between them. This CDR3 is built from 14 residues. Here the CDR3 reads CASSSYTGSYEQYF. As DNA, the CDR3 is TGTGCCAGCAGTTCCTATACAGGCTCCTACGAGCAGTACTTC.

This sequence joins TRBV29-1 and TRBJ1-2; D remains ambiguous. V lost 3 bases to trimming and J lost 5 bases, with 7 bases between them. This CDR3 contains 11 residues. Germline assignment: CDR1 SQVTM and CDR2 ANQGSEA. The DNA for the CDR3 is TGCAGCGTTGAGGGGTTTTATGGCTACACCTTC. Residues: CSVEGFYGYTF.

The chain combines TRBV20-1 with TRBJ1-1; no reliable D call. Germline lookup yields CDR1 DFQATT and CDR2 SNEGSKA (reference sequence). This CDR3 has 13 amino acids. Trimming cost V 5 bases and J 1 base, with 11 bases left between them. The CDR3 spells CSAFTRRNTEAFF. CDR3 DNA: TGCAGTGCTTTTACCAGGAGGAACACTGAAGCTTTCTTT.

In this sample, this clonotype turned up a few times. This chain connects TRBV18 to TRBJ2-7, with TRBD1 identical over 9 bases. The CDR3 has 15 residues. Per germline, CDR1 KGHSH and CDR2 LQKENI. Trimming removed 3 bases from V and 5 bases from J; junction bases left unmatched: 8. The CDR3 loop is CASSPPGQGYDEQYF. The CDR3 DNA is TGTGCCAGCTCACCTCCGGGACAGGGTTACGACGAGCAGTACTTC.

The rearrangement joins TRBV6-5 to TRBJ2-7, with D possibly TRBD2 on 5 matching bases. The germline CDR1 and CDR2 sequences are MNHEY and SVGAGI. The CDR3 spans 12 residues. Between the trimmed V and J ends, which lost 4 bases and 5 bases, there was a span of 9 bases. In DNA, the CDR3 is TGTGCCAGCAGTTCCGTGAGGGACGAGCAGTACTTC. Protein product: CASSSVRDEQYF.

This clonotype was seen a handful of times. The V call is TRBV5-1, the J call TRBJ1-1; TRBD1 agrees at 8 bases. The CDR3 runs 16 residues. Germline lookup yields CDR1 SGHRS and CDR2 YFSETQ. Trimming at V came to 4 bases and at J to 3 bases, leaving 11 bases not matched to a gene. CDR3 sequence (DNA): TGCGCCAGCAGCCGCTTTAGGACAGGGAAGGACACTGAAGCTTTCTTT. Protein sequence: CASSRFRTGKDTEAFF.

This clonotype was counted at least ten times. The chain is built from TRBV6-1 and TRBJ2-7; D gene unclear. The CDR3 length is 13 residues. The V and J ends lost 1 base and 7 bases respectively, with 11 bases between them. The V gene's germline CDR1 is MNHNS and CDR2 SASEGT. The CDR3 DNA reads TGTGCCAGCAGTGAAGAGTACGAAGGGGAGCAGTACTTC. Translating gives CASSEEYEGEQYF.

This clonotype was found many times. The chain couples TRBV20-1 to TRBJ2-3, with 7 bases fitting TRBD1. Trimming took 4 bases from V and 0 from J; bases not matched to a gene: 7. CDR3 length equals 15 residues. CDR1 is DFQATT and CDR2 is SNEGSKA in the germline V gene (reference sequence). DNA of the CDR3: TGCAGTGCTACTACTGGGACAGCTAGCACAGATACGCAGTATTTT. This sequence encodes CSATTGTASTDTQYF.